The 32 T cell receptor beta chains reported below all come from one sample, sequenced in a study of CD8 T cells in ankylosing spondylitis. TCRdb used MiXCR to reprocess the 5' RACE reads, holding one entry per CDR3 protein. The sample consists of 250,000 or so distinct CDR3 sequences, 18% of them appearing once. Sequenced: blood, either unsorted or a sorted T cell fraction (not recorded which). The origin of the receptors is a male donor with ankylosing spondylitis or in good health (not recorded which).

This chain joins TRBV6-2 or TRBV6-3 and TRBJ2-1; D is unclear. The CDR3 length is 15 residues. The V gene's germline CDR1 is MNHEY and CDR2 SVGEGT. Trimming stripped 7 bases from V and 6 bases from J, with 19 bases between. As DNA, the CDR3 is TGTGCCAGCACCCCGAGGCAGGAAGGTTGCAATGAGCAGTTCTTC. Residues: CASTPRQEGCNEQFF.

The rearrangement joins TRBV7-3 to TRBJ2-3; 7 bases map to TRBD2. Germline CDR1 is SGHTA and CDR2 is FQGTGA. V dropped 1 base and J dropped 2; count of bases not matched to a gene: 3. CDR3 length equals 15 residues. The CDR3 coding sequence is TGTGCCAGCAGCTTAAGAGGGAGGGTCACAGATACGCAGTATTTT. Protein product: CASSLRGRVTDTQYF. Combining the CDR3 with reference TRBV7-3 and TRBJ2-3 gives the whole variable domain GAGVSQTPSNKVTEKGKYVELRCDPISGHTALYWYRQSLGQGPEFLIYFQGTGAADDSGLPNDRFFAVRPEGSVSTLKIQRTERGDSAVYLCASSLRGRVTDTQYFGPGTRLTVL.

The sample holds a few counts of this clonotype. V gene TRBV18 combines with J gene TRBJ2-7; TRBD2 agrees at 7 bases. The germline gives CDR1 KGHSH, CDR2 LQKENI. The CDR3 spans 14 residues. With V trimmed by 1 base and J by 3 bases, 3 bases remained unmatched. The CDR3 bases are TGTGCCAGCTCACCACGGGACTACTTCTACGAGCAGTACTTC. Translation gives CASSPRDYFYEQYF. The entire variable domain, with the rest obtained from reference TRBV18 and TRBJ2-7, is as follows: NAGVMQNPRHLVRRRGQEARLRCSPMKGHSHVYWYRQLPEEGLKFMVYLQKENIIDESGMPKERFSAEFPKEGPSILRIQQVVRGDSAAYFCASSPRDYFYEQYFGPGTRLTVT.

The V gene is TRBV5-1, the J gene TRBJ2-1; no clear D. The germline V gene has CDR1 SGHRS and CDR2 YFSETQ. The CDR3 runs 12 residues. Trimming removed 4 bases from V and 3 bases from J, with 5 bases in between. CDR3 sequence: CASSDDYNEQFF. CDR3 in DNA: TGCGCCAGCAGCGACGACTACAATGAGCAGTTCTTC.

This sequence joins TRBV11-2 and TRBJ1-3; D gene uncertain. The V gene lost 3 bases and the J gene lost 4 bases, with 4 bases spanning the gap. Germline V gene data show CDR1 as SGHAT and CDR2 as FQNNGV. This CDR3 is built from 12 residues. The CDR3 DNA reads TGTGCCAGCAGCTTTCAAGGAAACACCATATATTTT. Translating it yields CASSFQGNTIYF.

This clonotype was observed a handful of times. The chain carries TRBV12-3 or TRBV12-4 and TRBJ2-7, with 9 nucleotides matching TRBD2. This CDR3 region has 15 residues. The J segment lost 4 bases and the V segment lost 5 bases, leaving 9 bases of the junction unmatched. CDR3 nucleotides: TGTGCCAGCAGTACCTGGGCGGGAGGGGAATACGAGCAGTACTTC. This encodes CASSTWAGGEYEQYF.

The chain joins TRBV7-2 to TRBJ2-7, with TRBD2 matching 7 bases. The ends lost 5 bases at V and 0 bases at J; junction bases unmatched: 7. The CDR3 length is 15 residues. Per the germline V gene, CDR1 is SGHTA and CDR2 is FQGNSA. CDR3 loop: CASSPSGPFSYEQYF. The CDR3, as DNA: TGTGCCAGCAGCCCTAGCGGACCCTTCTCCTACGAGCAGTACTTC.

This clonotype was counted only a few times. The chain is built from TRBV5-1 and TRBJ1-2; tentatively, D is TRBD1 (6 bases). V gave up 3 bases and J gave up 4 bases, with 16 bases separating them. Germline CDR1 and CDR2: SGHRS and YFSETQ. The length of the CDR3 is 15 residues. CDR3 sequence: CASSWVGAWIYGYTF. CDR3 coding DNA: TGCGCCAGCAGCTGGGTGGGGGCGTGGATCTATGGCTACACCTTC.

In its sample, this clonotype was seen a few times. J is TRBJ2-1 and V is TRBV6-1; 7 bases agree with TRBD1. There are 19 residues in the CDR3. The V gene end was trimmed by 6 bases and the J gene end by 2 bases; junction bases not matched to a gene: 19. CDR1 and CDR2 from the germline V gene are MNHNS and SASEGT. CDR3 bases: TGTGCCAGCAGCCACCCGCGACTGGAACAGGGGACCCCCTACAATGAGCAGTTCTTC. Translation gives CASSHPRLEQGTPYNEQFF.

In this sample, this clonotype turned up a few times. The gene calls are TRBV7-2 and TRBJ2-7; either TRBD1 or TRBD2 may fit D (6 bases each). The CDR3 length is 13 residues. Germline V gene data show CDR1 as SGHTA and CDR2 as FQGNSA. The V end lost 2 bases, the J end lost 7 bases, and 12 bases lay between the germline ends. CDR3 region: CASSLRGLGEQYF. In DNA, the CDR3 is TGTGCCAGCAGCTTACGGGGGCTGGGGGAGCAGTACTTC.

As regards this clonotype: Germline is not matched at one junction end, which may reflect a read error. The chain carries TRBV11-2 and TRBJ2-2; maybe TRBD1 (5 bases). Germline values: CDR1 SGHAT, CDR2 FQNNGV. There are 14 residues in the CDR3. The CDR3 sequence is CACSLTVPTGELFF. For the CDR3, the DNA is TGTGCCTGCAGCTTGACAGTACCCACCGGGGAGCTGTTTTTT. Full variable domain (outside the CDR3, taken from reference TRBV11-2 and TRBJ2-2): EAGVAQSPRYKIIEKRQSVAFWCNPISGHATLYWYQQILGQGPKLLIQFQNNGVVDDSQLPKDRFSAERLKGVDSTLKIQPAKLEDSAVYLCACSLTVPTGELFFGEGSRLTVL.

The chain carries TRBV4-2 and TRBJ2-2, with TRBD2 matching over 12 bases. Germline V gene sequence: CDR1 LGHNA, CDR2 YNFKEQ. Trimming took 2 bases from V and 3 from J; bases not matched to a gene: 4. This CDR3 comprises 17 residues. CDR3 sequence reads: CASSQSLAGGYTGELFF. DNA of the CDR3: TGTGCCAGCAGCCAATCTCTAGCGGGAGGGTACACCGGGGAGCTGTTTTTT.

This clonotype has ten or more counts. This chain links TRBV27 with TRBJ1-1, with a weak D call TRBD1 (6 bases). Trimming shortened V by 2 bases and J by 5 bases, and 12 bases separated the two germline ends. This CDR3 spans 14 amino acids. Per germline, CDR1 MNHEY and CDR2 SMNVEV (reference sequence). The CDR3 is CASSLLGGQTEAFF. DNA for the CDR3: TGTGCCAGCAGTTTACTTGGGGGGCAGACTGAAGCTTTCTTT.

The table lists this clonotype with a few counts. The V gene is TRBV6-5, the J gene TRBJ2-7; a possible D gene is TRBD2 (5 bases). V lost 2 bases to trimming and J lost 2 bases, with 7 bases between them. Germline V gene data show CDR1 as MNHEY and CDR2 as SVGAGI. The length of the CDR3 is 13 residues. This chain's CDR3 is CASSYAGTYEQYF. The DNA of the CDR3 is TGTGCCAGCAGTTACGCCGGGACCTACGAGCAGTACTTC.

This chain links TRBV4-1 with TRBJ2-1; TRBD2 matches 14 bases. The CDR3 spans 19 residues. Germline V gives CDR1 MGHRA, CDR2 YSYEKL. The ends lost 3 bases at V and 2 bases at J; junction bases unmatched: 9. The CDR3 DNA reads as TGCGCCAGCAGCCAGGCCGAGACTAGCGGGAGGGCCGCCTACAATGAGCAGTTCTTC. Its protein is CASSQAETSGRAAYNEQFF.

The rearrangement joins TRBV25-1 to TRBJ2-3, with D hard to call. Per the germline V gene, CDR1 is MGHDK and CDR2 is SYGVNS. The CDR3 runs 13 residues. Trimming stripped 4 bases from V and 2 bases from J, with 7 bases between. The CDR3, as DNA: TGTGCCAGCAGTGTCGATTTCACAGATACGCAGTATTTT. Encoded protein: CASSVDFTDTQYF. Based on the CDR3 plus reference TRBV25-1 and TRBJ2-3, the full variable domain is EADIYQTPRYLVIGTGKKITLECSQTMGHDKMYWYQQDPGMELHLIHYSYGVNSTEKGDLSSESTVSRIRTEHFPLTLESARPSHTSQYLCASSVDFTDTQYFGPGTRLTVL.

This clonotype was detected once. The CDR3 region is CASSLTADSFSSYEQYF. The CDR3 DNA reads TGTGCCAGCAGTTTGACCGCGGACAGCTTCTCCTCCTACGAGCAGTACTTC. The genes are TRBV28 and TRBJ2-7, with a possible D match to TRBD1 (6 bases). The V gene lost 3 bases and the J gene lost 0 bases, with 18 bases spanning the gap. CDR3 length: 17 amino acids. Germline CDR1 MDHEN, CDR2 SYDVKM.

This clonotype appeared many times. The rearrangement links TRBV7-6 to TRBJ2-7, with 8 nucleotides matching TRBD1. This CDR3 is 14 amino acids long. The V gene's germline CDR1 is SGHVS and CDR2 FNYEAQ. V trimming: 2 bases; J trimming: 7 bases; junction bases outside the gene matches: 7. The CDR3 spells CASSLRGQGTEQYF. The CDR3 nucleotides are TGTGCCAGCAGCTTAAGAGGACAGGGCACGGAGCAGTACTTC.

J is TRBJ2-1 and V is TRBV12-3 or TRBV12-4; 13 positions match TRBD2. Trimming at V came to 0 bases and at J to 6 bases, leaving 5 bases not matched to a gene. The CDR3 consists of 17 residues. The CDR3 is CASSLAGGLAGINEQFF. The CDR3 DNA reads TGTGCCAGCAGTTTAGCGGGGGGACTAGCGGGGATCAATGAGCAGTTCTTC.

V gene TRBV3-1 combines with J gene TRBJ2-5; TRBD2 matches 12 bases. V lost 1 base and J lost 5; bases outside the gene matches: 8. The CDR3 spans 17 residues. Germline CDR1 is LGHDT and CDR2 is YNNKEL (reference sequence). The CDR3 loop is CASSQVFTSGRPETQYF. In DNA, the CDR3 is TGTGCCAGCAGCCAAGTGTTCACTAGCGGGAGGCCTGAGACCCAGTACTTC.

The sample holds a few counts of this clonotype. The J gene is TRBJ2-7, the V gene TRBV9, with D tentatively TRBD2 (6 bases). This CDR3 comprises 14 residues. Germline lookup yields CDR1 SGDLS and CDR2 YYNGEE. V lost 2 bases and J lost 3, with 12 bases in between. The CDR3 protein is CASSVGGSNYEQYF. The CDR3, as DNA: TGTGCCAGCAGCGTTGGGGGGTCTAACTACGAGCAGTACTTC.

In its sample, this clonotype was seen many times. CDR3: CSARGDTGQGYEQYF. The DNA for the CDR3 is TGCAGTGCTAGAGGGGATACGGGACAGGGTTACGAGCAGTACTTC. The rearrangement joins TRBV20-1 to TRBJ2-7; 9 positions match TRBD1. CDR1 DFQATT and CDR2 SNEGSKA come from the germline V gene (reference sequence). The CDR3 has 15 residues. J gave up 4 bases and V 1 base, and 8 bases lay outside the gene matches.

This clonotype was seen a handful of times. This chain joins TRBV2 and TRBJ2-1; D is perhaps TRBD1 (6 bases). Germline V lookup: CDR1 SNHLY, CDR2 FYNNEI. This CDR3 spans 16 amino acids. V lost 4 bases, J lost 2 bases, and 15 bases lay in between. DNA of the CDR3: TGTGCCAGCAGTGGCCCCGCAGGGGTGACCTACAATGAGCAGTTCTTC. Translation: CASSGPAGVTYNEQFF.

The chain combines TRBV6-5 with TRBJ2-2; D unresolved. The CDR3 has 12 residues. Trimming pared 5 bases from V and 0 bases from J, leaving 1 base between. Germline lookup yields CDR1 MNHEY and CDR2 SVGAGI. CDR3 bases: TGTGCCAGCAGTACGAACACCGGGGAGCTGTTTTTT. The encoded protein is CASSTNTGELFF.

At least ten counts were recorded for this clonotype. The V and J genes are TRBV29-1 and TRBJ2-1; 14 nucleotides line up with TRBD2. The germline V gene encodes CDR1 SQVTM and CDR2 ANQGSEA. J lost 0 bases, V lost 7 bases, and 8 bases had no gene match. The CDR3 covers 17 residues. CDR3 loop: CSAKGLAGASSYNEQFF. The CDR3 bases are TGCAGCGCAAAGGGACTAGCGGGGGCAAGCTCCTACAATGAGCAGTTCTTC.

The chain recombines TRBV28 with TRBJ2-3, with TRBD2 matching over 14 bases. This CDR3 contains 18 residues. J was trimmed by 6 bases and V by 3 bases; bases with no gene match: 11. Germline CDR1 and CDR2: MDHEN and SYDVKM. CDR3: CASSLGLAGVVALDTQYF. The CDR3 nucleotides are TGTGCCAGCAGTTTGGGACTAGCGGGAGTGGTAGCTTTGGATACGCAGTATTTT.

In its sample, this clonotype was seen a few times. J is TRBJ2-5 and V is TRBV20-1; a weak D match, TRBD2 (6 bases). The CDR3 length is 16 residues. Trimming took 6 bases from V and 2 from J, leaving 22 bases between them. Germline lookup yields CDR1 DFQATT and CDR2 SNEGSKA (reference sequence). The DNA for the CDR3 is TGCAGTGCAAACGGACTGGAGGGTTCACAACAAGAGACCCAGTACTTC. Translation gives CSANGLEGSQQETQYF.

This clonotype has just a few counts. The genes are TRBV10-3 and TRBJ2-5, with 11 bases that match TRBD1. Germline V gene lookup returns CDR1 ENHRY and CDR2 SYGVKD. With V trimmed by 2 bases and J by 5 bases, 7 bases remained unmatched. The CDR3 loop spans 16 amino acids. Here the CDR3 DNA reads TGTGCCATCAGTGAGGTGGACAGGGGGCTTCTGGAGACCCAGTACTTC. Encoded protein: CAISEVDRGLLETQYF.

The chain recombines TRBV20-1 with TRBJ2-5; D not certain. This CDR3 comprises 15 residues. V shed 0 bases and J shed 0 bases, with 11 bases lying between them. The germline gives CDR1 DFQATT, CDR2 SNEGSKA (reference sequence). The CDR3 protein is CSARDPDGHQETQYF. The CDR3 DNA reads TGCAGTGCTAGAGATCCGGACGGGCACCAAGAGACCCAGTACTTC.

This chain joins TRBV12-3 or TRBV12-4 and TRBJ2-7; no clear D gene. This CDR3 contains 12 residues. Trimming took 2 bases from V and 3 from J, leaving 5 bases between them. This chain's CDR3 is CASSLYYYEQYF. CDR3 DNA sequence: TGTGCCAGCAGTTTATATTACTACGAGCAGTACTTC.

In this sample, this clonotype turned up many times. The chain has TRBV7-8 and TRBJ2-1, with D perhaps matching TRBD2 (6 bases). The CDR3 runs 19 residues. The V end lost 0 bases, the J end lost 4 bases, and 22 bases lay between the germline ends. The germline V gene encodes CDR1 SGHVS and CDR2 FQNEAQ. CDR3 protein: CASSLALLERAPPYNEQFF. CDR3 bases: TGTGCCAGCAGCTTAGCTTTGCTGGAGCGGGCCCCACCATACAATGAGCAGTTCTTC.

CDR3 in DNA: TGTGCCACCAAGACAGAAGATAGCAATCAGCCCCAGCATTTT. Translating it yields CATKTEDSNQPQHF. This sequence joins TRBV10-3 and TRBJ1-5, with D maybe TRBD1 (5 bases). Deletions cut 10 bases from V and 0 bases from J, with 13 bases between. Germline V gives CDR1 ENHRY, CDR2 SYGVKD. The CDR3 consists of 14 residues.